The 10 T cell receptor beta chains given below trace back to one sample, sequenced in a study of regulatory T cells in long-lasting Graves disease. Time point denoted: newly diagnosed GD, antithyroid drugs for less than 3 months. The TCR library was prepared using RNA isolated from PBMCs. Researchers made TCR beta libraries by using iRepertoire HTBI primers and running Arm-PCR on CDR3 regions. TCRdb re-called the multiplex PCR reads through MiXCR, storing one row per CDR3 protein. Of about 520,000 distinct CDR3 sequences listed, around 12% are singletons. This sample also appeared in a second study, on T cells in Graves' hyperthyroidism and ophthalmopathy.

The material was peripheral blood mononuclear cells (PBMCs), obtained at new diagnosis, from a patient treated with antithyroid drugs. Receptors originate from a woman in her twenties or thirties with Graves disease.

There are many counts of this clonotype. This sequence joins TRBV6-1 and TRBJ2-7, with 7 nucleotides matching TRBD1. CDR1 and CDR2 (germline): MNHNS, SASEGT. The CDR3 sequence is 14 residues long. The J segment lost 3 bases and the V segment lost 6 bases, leaving 8 bases of the junction unmatched. CDR3 sequence reads: CASSRGQSNYEQYF. CDR3 sequence (DNA): TGTGCCAGCAGCCGGGGACAGTCTAACTACGAGCAGTACTTC.

This clonotype has a count of ten or more. This sequence joins TRBV11-2 and TRBJ2-7, with D perhaps matching TRBD1 (7 bases). This CDR3 is 14 amino acids long. Germline V gene sequence: CDR1 SGHAT, CDR2 FQNNGV. V was clipped by 5 bases and J by 7 bases, with 18 bases between them. The DNA for the CDR3 is TGTGCCAGCAGCCCCGACGGAGGGGGCCGGGAGCAGTACTTC. Translating it yields CASSPDGGGREQYF.

The chain links TRBV15 to TRBJ2-7, with a tentative D call TRBD2 (5 bases). Germline-derived CDR1 and CDR2 are LNHNV and YYDKDF (reference sequence). This CDR3 is built from 16 residues. V was trimmed by 6 bases and J by 0 bases, leaving 18 bases between them. The CDR3 reads CATSEGYGAFSYEQYF. Written as DNA, the CDR3 is TGTGCCACCAGTGAGGGCTACGGCGCTTTCTCCTACGAGCAGTACTTC. The whole variable domain, remainder taken from reference TRBV15 and TRBJ2-7, is DAMVIQNPRYQVTQFGKPVTLSCSQTLNHNVMYWYQQKSSQAPKLLFHYYDKDFNNEADTPDNFQSRRPNTSFCFLDIRSPGLGDTAMYLCATSEGYGAFSYEQYFGPGTRLTVT.

This clonotype was recorded a few times. The rearrangement joins TRBV27 to TRBJ1-5, with 7 bases identical to TRBD1. The CDR3 spans 15 residues. The junction had 6 bases not matched to a gene; V was cut back by 4 bases and J by 3 bases. CDR1 is MNHEY, CDR2 SMNVEV, per germline (reference sequence). The CDR3 is CASSSMTGYNQPQHF. The CDR3 region has the DNA TGTGCCAGCAGTTCCATGACAGGGTACAATCAGCCCCAGCATTTT.

About this clonotype itself: A clone one base away is much larger, so this may be a read error. The chain combines TRBV9 with TRBJ1-2; 7 bases are shared with TRBD1. CDR3 length: 16 residues. Germline V gene sequence: CDR1 SGDLS, CDR2 YYNGEE. The CDR3 reads CASIVGGTDLSYGYTF. Here the CDR3 DNA reads TGTGCCAGCATCGTAGGTGGGACAGACCTTTCCTATGGCTACACCTTC. Looking up the rest from reference TRBV9 and TRBJ1-2 gives the full variable domain: DSGVTQTPKHLITATGQRVTLRCSPRSGDLSVYWYQQSLDQGLQFLIQYYNGEERAKGNILERFSAQQFPDLHSELNLSSLELGDSALYFCASIVGGTDLSYGYTFGSGTRLTVV.

This clonotype was counted ten times or more. V is TRBV11-1 and J is TRBJ1-2, with D possibly being TRBD1 (6 bases). The V gene's germline CDR1 is SGHAT and CDR2 FQDESV (reference sequence). This CDR3 is built from 14 residues. V was trimmed by 6 bases and J by 3 bases, leaving 14 bases between them. The CDR3 DNA reads TGTGCCAGCAGACACACAGGGACGGACTATGGCTACACCTTC. Its translation: CASRHTGTDYGYTF.

There are a few counts of this clonotype. V gene TRBV20-1 combines with J gene TRBJ2-7; TRBD2 agrees at 7 bases. The CDR3 has 14 amino acids. Germline V gives CDR1 DFQATT, CDR2 SNEGSKA (reference sequence). The trim removed 4 bases at V and 2 bases at J, leaving 8 bases unmatched. Here the CDR3 DNA reads TGCAGTGCTACTGTTAGCGGGTTTCCCTACGAGCAGTACTTC. Amino acid sequence: CSATVSGFPYEQYF.

This clonotype was counted only a few times. A much larger clone differs from this one at a single base, so this may be a read error. The chain carries TRBV2 and TRBJ2-7, with 8 bases matching TRBD2. CDR1 is SNHLY, CDR2 FYNNEI, per germline. The CDR3 is 13 residues long. Trimming cost V 8 bases and J 3 bases; bases outside gene matches: 6. CDR3: CASGVREGYEQYF. Written as DNA, the CDR3 is TGTGCCAGCGGTGTTCGGGAGGGCTACGAGCAGTACTTC.

This clonotype came up many times. V usage is TRBV20-1 and J usage is TRBJ2-5; TRBD2 is a possible D gene (5 bases). Germline-derived CDR1 and CDR2 are DFQATT and SNEGSKA (reference sequence). The CDR3 is 13 amino acids. Between the trimmed V and J ends, which lost 4 bases and 1 base, there was a span of 10 bases. The chain's CDR3 is CSAILGSQETQYF. The CDR3, as DNA: TGCAGTGCTATACTAGGGAGCCAAGAGACCCAGTACTTC.

Comment on this clonotype: Being one base from a much bigger clone, this may be a read error. The chain combines TRBV7-8 with TRBJ2-1; 13 bases line up with TRBD2. From germline, CDR1 is SGHVS and CDR2 FQNEAQ. The CDR3 runs 17 residues. In nucleotides, the CDR3 is TGTGCCAGCAGCACAGGGACTAGCGGGGTTGGCTACAATGAGCAGTCCTTC. It yields the protein CASSTGTSGVGYNEQSF.